These 10 T cell receptor beta chains were sequenced from one sample in a study of low-dose radiotherapy and immunotherapy resistance in tumors (dated by TCRdb to 2021 to 2024). Sequencing relied on an Illumina MiniSeq. TCRs were amplified with Phusion for approximately 21 PCR cycles, with a constant-region primer paired with the adapter attached to the V primers. TCRdb reprocessed the public reads (quality trimming at Q25 with fastp, clone calling with MiXCR) and kept in-frame beta chains. Every CDR3 protein is listed once, alongside the most common genes and DNA of its rows. This sample comprises tens of thousands of distinct CDR3 sequences, approximately 12% of them detected only once. The ten largest account for 6.2% of the sample. In light of the paper, this sample's time point label describes: before trial treatment. This specimen consisted of PBMCs, obtained before treatment. All receptors derive from a female donor with ovarian cancer.

This clonotype was recorded many times. The CDR3 nucleotides read TGTGCCAGCTCGCTCCAGCAGAATTCACCCCTCCACTTT. Translating it yields CASSLQQNSPLHF. The rearrangement links TRBV18 to TRBJ1-6; no reliable D call. The ends were cut back, 6 bases at V and 7 bases at J, with 10 bases in the middle. Per the germline V gene, CDR1 is KGHSH and CDR2 is LQKENI. The CDR3 is 13 amino acids.

This clonotype came up many times. The gene calls are TRBV6-5 and TRBJ2-7; 10 bases align to TRBD2. The CDR3 spans 15 residues. Germline lookup yields CDR1 MNHEY and CDR2 SVGAGI. The V segment lost 2 bases and the J segment 0 bases; nucleotides outside the gene matches: 1. The CDR3 region has the DNA TGTGCCAGCAGTTACGGGACTAGCGTCTCCTACGAGCAGTACTTC. The encoded protein is CASSYGTSVSYEQYF.

This clonotype was observed many times. The chain combines TRBV7-9 with TRBJ2-1; D not certain. Germline lookup yields CDR1 SEHNR and CDR2 FQNEAQ (reference sequence). Between the trimmed V and J ends, which lost 5 bases and 9 bases, there was a span of 11 bases. This CDR3 contains 12 residues. CDR3: CASSQPMSEQFF. The CDR3 nucleotides are TGTGCCAGCAGCCAGCCGATGAGTGAGCAGTTCTTC.

Notes on this clonotype: A read error is the likely source, as a far larger clone sits one nucleotide away. CDR3 loop: CASSPGQGSYNEQYF. In nucleotides, the CDR3 is TGTGCCAGCAGCCCCGGCCAGGGGTCCTACAATGAGCAGTACTTC. This chain uses TRBV3-1 with TRBJ2-7; TRBD1 might be the D (6 bases). The germline V gene has CDR1 LGHDT and CDR2 YNNKEL (reference sequence). Trimming took 4 bases from V and 7 from J, leaving 20 bases between them. The CDR3 runs to 15 residues.

This clonotype has ten or more counts. V gene TRBV12-3 or TRBV12-4 combines with J gene TRBJ2-7; a weak D match, TRBD2 (5 bases). The CDR3 is 15 residues long. Trimming stripped 6 bases from V and 0 bases from J, with 15 bases between. The CDR3 is CASSLSGASSYEQYF. The CDR3 DNA reads TGTGCCAGCAGCCTAAGCGGCGCCAGCTCCTACGAGCAGTACTTC.

This clonotype was seen ten or more times. J is TRBJ2-3 and V is TRBV7-2; the match to TRBD2 covers 8 bases. With V trimmed by 7 bases and J by 10 bases, 10 bases remained unmatched. The germline gives CDR1 SGHTA, CDR2 FQGNSA. CDR3 length: 13 residues. In DNA, the CDR3 is TGTGCCAGCAATCGGGGGGGCAATTCGGCGCAGTATTTT. Translated: CASNRGGNSAQYF.

This clonotype appeared many times. The rearrangement uses TRBV6-6 and TRBJ1-5, with 7 bases fitting TRBD1. The V and J ends lost 6 bases and 2 bases, in that order; junction bases with no gene match: 13. Germline V CDR1 and CDR2: MNHNY, SVGAGI (reference sequence). The CDR3 extends over 17 amino acids. The CDR3, as DNA: TGTGCCAGCAGAGGGGGTGAGGGGGCGCTGGGCAATCAGCCCCAGCATTTT. Residues: CASRGGEGALGNQPQHF.

Notes on this clonotype: This may stem from a read error, because a much larger clone lies one nucleotide away. The chain carries TRBV27 and TRBJ2-1; TRBD2 matches 16 bases. The CDR3 consists of 17 residues. CDR1 and CDR2 from the germline V gene are MNHEY and SMNVEV (reference sequence). The V and J ends lost 5 bases and 10 bases, in that order; junction bases with no gene match: 11. The CDR3 region has the DNA TGTGCCAGCAGTCCTACGGGACTAGCGGGGGGGCGTTACGAGCAGTTCTTC. It is translated as CASSPTGLAGGRYEQFF.

This clonotype was counted many times. This chain connects TRBV18 to TRBJ2-7, with D tentatively TRBD1 (6 bases). CDR1 is KGHSH and CDR2 is LQKENI in the germline V gene. The CDR3 covers 13 residues. Trimming removed 6 bases at V and 7 bases at J, with 16 bases between. The CDR3 coding sequence is TGTGCCAGCTCGCCCGACAGGCTGGGGGAGCAGTACTTC. It encodes CASSPDRLGEQYF.

Ten or more counts support this clonotype. CDR3 amino acids: CASSSYLGRTGRENSYEQYF. The CDR3 DNA reads TGTGCCAGCAGCTCATATTTGGGTAGGACAGGGAGGGAGAACTCCTACGAGCAGTACTTC. The gene calls are TRBV28 and TRBJ2-7, with D maybe TRBD1 (8 bases). This CDR3 has 20 amino acids. The V and J ends lost 6 bases and 0 bases respectively, with 30 bases between them. CDR1 and CDR2 (germline): MDHEN, SYDVKM.